This T cell receptor (beta chain) was profiled in a study of blood T cell repertoires in COVID-19. Turning to the study itself: Samples of COVID-19 (acute and convalescent) were obtained from the United States, Italy and Spain. PBMCs, B-cell-depleted T cells, or T cells were the source of the cDNA or gDNA that made up the material.

Losses at the gene ends were 5 bases for V and 5 bases for J; bases not matched to a gene: 9. Germline CDR1 and CDR2: SGHVS and FQNEAQ. The CDR3 is 15 residues long. Sequencing used immunoSEQ multiplex PCR; TCRdb keeps in-frame clones, though not all of them. Of some 210,000 clones in the sample, 70% to 90% were seen once. This chain connects TRBV7-8 to TRBJ2-7; 10 bases agree with TRBD1. The sample was peripheral blood. The clonotype originates from a woman between 70 and 85 years old with active or convalescent COVID-19. The CDR3 DNA sequence: TGTGCCAGCAGCCAGGACCGGGACAGGGGCAACGAGCAGTACTTC. This gives the protein CASSQDRDRGNEQYF. Using reference TRBV7-8 and TRBJ2-7 for the parts outside the CDR3, the full variable domain is GAGVSQSPRYKVAKRGQDVALRCDPISGHVSLFWYQQALGQGPEFLTYFQNEAQLDKSGLPSDRFFAERPEGSVSTLKIQRTQQEDSAVYLCASSQDRDRGNEQYFGPGTRLTVT.